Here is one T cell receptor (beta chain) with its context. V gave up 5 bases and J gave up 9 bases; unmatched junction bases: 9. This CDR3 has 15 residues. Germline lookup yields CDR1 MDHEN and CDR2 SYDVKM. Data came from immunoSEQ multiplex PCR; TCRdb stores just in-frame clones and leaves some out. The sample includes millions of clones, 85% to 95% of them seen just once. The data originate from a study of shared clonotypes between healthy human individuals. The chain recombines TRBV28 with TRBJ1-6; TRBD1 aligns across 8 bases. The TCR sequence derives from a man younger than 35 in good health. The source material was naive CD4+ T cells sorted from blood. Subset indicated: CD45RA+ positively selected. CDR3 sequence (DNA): TGTGCCAGCAGTACTGGACAGGGCAAAAGTTCACCCCTCCACTTT. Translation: CASSTGQGKSSPLHF.